Below are 5 T cell receptor beta chains sequenced from a single sample in a study of T cell responses to AZD1222 COVID-19 vaccine. Method: immunoSEQ multiplex PCR; TCRdb's copy keeps in-frame clones and lacks some. The sample has some 170,000 clones; approximately 92% are singletons. The specimen comprised peripheral blood, sampled on day 0 of AZD1222 vaccination. The receptor set was obtained from an adult in good health.

The chain links TRBV9 to TRBJ2-1; perhaps D is TRBD1 or TRBD2 (5 bases each). The CDR3 loop spans 16 amino acids. V lost 2 bases and J 4 bases, leaving 16 bases between the germline ends. Germline values: CDR1 SGDLS, CDR2 YYNGEE. The DNA of the CDR3 is TGTGCCAGCAGCGTTAGTGGGGCTAGCTCGTACAATGAGCAGTTCTTC. It specifies CASSVSGASSYNEQFF. The full variable domain, rest sourced from reference TRBV9 and TRBJ2-1, is DSGVTQTPKHLITATGQRVTLRCSPRSGDLSVYWYQQSLDQGLQFLIQYYNGEERAKGNILERFSAQQFPDLHSELNLSSLELGDSALYFCASSVSGASSYNEQFFGPGTRLTVL.

This sequence joins TRBV2 and TRBJ1-5; 11 positions agree with TRBD1. V gave up 6 bases and J gave up 0 bases; unmatched junction bases: 10. CDR1 is SNHLY and CDR2 is FYNNEI in the germline V gene. The CDR3 runs 18 residues. The CDR3 spells CASRAGTGGPNSNQPQHF. The CDR3 DNA reads as TGTGCCAGCAGGGCCGGGACAGGGGGGCCTAATAGCAATCAGCCCCAGCATTTT.

The chain carries TRBV4-1 and TRBJ2-7, with 7 bases matching TRBD1. The CDR3 extends over 15 amino acids. The junction had 9 bases not matched to a gene; V was cut back by 5 bases and J by 2 bases. The germline CDR1 and CDR2 sequences are MGHRA and YSYEKL. The CDR3 region has the DNA TGCGCCAGCAGCGAATTGGACAGGTATACCTACGAGCAGTACTTC. Its translation is CASSELDRYTYEQYF.

The chain combines TRBV6-5 with TRBJ1-1; D is ambiguous. The germline CDR1 and CDR2 sequences are MNHEY and SVGAGI. Trimming left V 5 bases short and J 2 bases short, with 3 bases between. The CDR3 runs to 11 residues. CDR3 coding DNA: TGTGCCAGCAGTCGTAACACTGAAGCTTTCTTT. Amino acid sequence: CASSRNTEAFF.

This clone was observed a single time. CDR3 residues: CATSSGDTPAGNEQFF. The CDR3 DNA reads as TGTGCCACCAGCAGTGGGGATACCCCCGCGGGGAATGAGCAGTTCTTC. The rearrangement joins TRBV15 to TRBJ2-1, with D possibly being TRBD2 (6 bases). CDR3 size: 16 residues. The V gene lost 3 bases and the J gene lost 7 bases, with 19 bases spanning the gap. Per germline, CDR1 LNHNV and CDR2 YYDKDF (reference sequence).